This T cell receptor beta chain was identified in a study of cytomegalovirus exposure and HLA in healthy donors. General observations from the study: It was assumed in the presence/absence analyses that sequencing depth was roughly uniform across donors. Sequencing probably produced one cluster of sequence variants that were highly shared. Earlier analysis found most TCR beta V segments productive about 90% or about 30% of the time.

Both 60 Vbeta primers and 13 Jbeta primers went into the PCR. Profiling relied on immunoSEQ multiplex PCR, and the TCRdb table lists in-frame clones only, not all of them. This sample yields 150,000 or so clones, of which 76% are seen a single time; about 3% belongs to the top ten. A note on this clone: Its matching antigen is unknown.

Per germline, CDR1 MNHEY and CDR2 SVGAGI. The junction had 4 bases not matched to a gene; V was cut back by 2 bases and J by 7 bases. The CDR3 runs 13 residues. The rearrangement joins TRBV6-5 to TRBJ1-2, with 7 positions matching TRBD1. Sequencing was performed on PBMCs. The clonotype comes from a male donor in good health and CMV-seronegative. Written as DNA, the CDR3 is TGTGCCAGCAGTTACGGCACAGGGGTTGGCTACACCTTC. Translated, it gives CASSYGTGVGYTF.